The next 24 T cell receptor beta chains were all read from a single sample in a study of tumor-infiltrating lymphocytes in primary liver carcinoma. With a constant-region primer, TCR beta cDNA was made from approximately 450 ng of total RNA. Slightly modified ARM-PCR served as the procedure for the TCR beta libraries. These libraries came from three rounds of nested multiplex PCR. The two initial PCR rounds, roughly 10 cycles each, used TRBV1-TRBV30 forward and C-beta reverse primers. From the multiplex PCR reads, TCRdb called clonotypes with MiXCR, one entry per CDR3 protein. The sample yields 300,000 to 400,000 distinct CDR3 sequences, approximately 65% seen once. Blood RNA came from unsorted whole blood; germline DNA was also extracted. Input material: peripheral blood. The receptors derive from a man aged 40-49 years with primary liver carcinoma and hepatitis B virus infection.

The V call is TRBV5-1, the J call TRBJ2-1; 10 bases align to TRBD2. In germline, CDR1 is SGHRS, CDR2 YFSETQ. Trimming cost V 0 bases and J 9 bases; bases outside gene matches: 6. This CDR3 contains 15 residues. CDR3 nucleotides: TGCGCCAGCAGCTTGGCGGGTCTAGCGGGAGTTGAGCAGTTCTTC. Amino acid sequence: CASSLAGLAGVEQFF.

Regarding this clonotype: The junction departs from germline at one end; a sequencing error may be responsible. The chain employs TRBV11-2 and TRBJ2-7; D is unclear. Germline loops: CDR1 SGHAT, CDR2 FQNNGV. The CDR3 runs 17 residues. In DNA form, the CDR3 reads TGTGCCAGCAGCTTAGACAATGCGGCGTTGAACTCCTACGAGCAGTATTTC. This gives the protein CASSLDNAALNSYEQYF.

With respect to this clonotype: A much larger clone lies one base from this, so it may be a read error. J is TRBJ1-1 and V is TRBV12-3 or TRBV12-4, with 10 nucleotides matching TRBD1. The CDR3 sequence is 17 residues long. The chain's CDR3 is CTSSSDRGLSLNTEAFF. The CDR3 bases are TGTACCAGCAGCTCTGACAGGGGGCTTAGTTTGAACACTGAAGCTTTCTTT.

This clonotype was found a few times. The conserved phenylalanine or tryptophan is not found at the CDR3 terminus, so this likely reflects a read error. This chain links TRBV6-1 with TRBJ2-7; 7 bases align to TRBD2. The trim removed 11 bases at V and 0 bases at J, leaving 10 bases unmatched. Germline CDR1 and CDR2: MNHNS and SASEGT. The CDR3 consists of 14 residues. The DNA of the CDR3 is TGTGCCGGGGGGAGGGTAGGGAGCTCCTACGAGCAGTACATC. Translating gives CAGGRVGSSYEQYI.

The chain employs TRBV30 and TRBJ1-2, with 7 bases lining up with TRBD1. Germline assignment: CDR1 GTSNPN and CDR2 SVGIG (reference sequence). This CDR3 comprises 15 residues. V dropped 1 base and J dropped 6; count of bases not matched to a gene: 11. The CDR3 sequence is CAWSDGTDIRDGYTF. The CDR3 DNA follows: TGTGCCTGGAGTGATGGGACAGACATCCGGGATGGCTACACCTTC.

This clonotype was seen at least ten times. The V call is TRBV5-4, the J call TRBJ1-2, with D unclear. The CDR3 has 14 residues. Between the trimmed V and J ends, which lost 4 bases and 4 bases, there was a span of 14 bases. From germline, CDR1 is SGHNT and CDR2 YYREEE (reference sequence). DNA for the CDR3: TGTGCCAGCAGCAACGGACGGGAGGGCTATGGCTACACCTTC. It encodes CASSNGREGYGYTF.

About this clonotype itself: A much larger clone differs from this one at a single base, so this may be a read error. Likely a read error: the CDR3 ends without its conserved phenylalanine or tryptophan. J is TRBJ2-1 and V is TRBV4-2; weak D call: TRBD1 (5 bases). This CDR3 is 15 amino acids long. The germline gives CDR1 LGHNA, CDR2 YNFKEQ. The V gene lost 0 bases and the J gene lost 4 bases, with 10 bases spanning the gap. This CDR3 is CASSQERDRYNEQFS. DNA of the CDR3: TGTGCCAGCAGCCAAGAGAGAGACAGATACAATGAGCAGTTCTCC.

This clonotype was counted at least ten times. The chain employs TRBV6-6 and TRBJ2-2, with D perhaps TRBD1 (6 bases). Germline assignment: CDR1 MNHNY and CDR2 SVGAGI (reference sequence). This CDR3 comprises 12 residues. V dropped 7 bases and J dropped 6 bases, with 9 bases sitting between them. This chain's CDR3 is CASKGDAGELFF. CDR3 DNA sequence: TGTGCCAGCAAGGGGGATGCCGGGGAGCTGTTTTTT.

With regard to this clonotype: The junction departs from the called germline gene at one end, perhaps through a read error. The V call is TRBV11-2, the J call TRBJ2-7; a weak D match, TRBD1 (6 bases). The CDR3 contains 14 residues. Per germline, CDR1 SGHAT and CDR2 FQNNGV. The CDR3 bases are TGTGCCATCAGCCCGAGGGGGAACCACTACGAGCAGTACTTC. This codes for CAISPRGNHYEQYF.

The CDR3 DNA reads as TGCGCCAGCAGCTCTTCGGGGCAATCGGCCGAGACCCAGTACTTC. Translating gives CASSSSGQSAETQYF. The gene calls are TRBV5-1 and TRBJ2-5; D assignment may be TRBD1 or TRBD2 (5 bases each). Between the trimmed V and J ends, which lost 3 bases and 5 bases, there was a span of 17 bases. The length of the CDR3 is 15 residues. CDR1 SGHRS and CDR2 YFSETQ come from the germline V gene.

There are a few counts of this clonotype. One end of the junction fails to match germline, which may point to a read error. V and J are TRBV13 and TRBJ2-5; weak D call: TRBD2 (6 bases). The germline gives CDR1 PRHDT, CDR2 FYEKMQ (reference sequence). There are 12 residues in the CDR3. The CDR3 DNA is TGTGCCAGCAGCTTAGGACGGGAGACCCGGTACTTC. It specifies CASSLGRETRYF.

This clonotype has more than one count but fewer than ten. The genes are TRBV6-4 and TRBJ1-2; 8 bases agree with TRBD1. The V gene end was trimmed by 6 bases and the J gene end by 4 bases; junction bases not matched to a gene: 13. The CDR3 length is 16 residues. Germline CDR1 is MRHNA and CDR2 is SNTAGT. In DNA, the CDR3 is TGTGCCAGCAGCGCCGAGGCCAGGGGGCTTTTCTATGGCTACACCTTC. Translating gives CASSAEARGLFYGYTF.

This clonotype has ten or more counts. The CDR3 DNA follows: TGTGCCAGCAGCCAAGGGGTAGCGGGAGGGGAAGAAAACATTCAGTACTTC. Translated, it gives CASSQGVAGGEENIQYF. This chain uses TRBV12-3 or TRBV12-4 with TRBJ2-4; 11 bases align to TRBD2. This CDR3 contains 17 residues. Germline trimming cut 6 bases from V and 5 bases from J; bases unmatched to any gene: 12.

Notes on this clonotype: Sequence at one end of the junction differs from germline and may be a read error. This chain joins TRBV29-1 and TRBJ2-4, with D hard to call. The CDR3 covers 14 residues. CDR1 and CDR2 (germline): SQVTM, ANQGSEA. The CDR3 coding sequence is TGCAGCGTAGCCGGACCACTAACCAAAAACGTTCAGTACTTC. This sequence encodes CSVAGPLTKNVQYF.

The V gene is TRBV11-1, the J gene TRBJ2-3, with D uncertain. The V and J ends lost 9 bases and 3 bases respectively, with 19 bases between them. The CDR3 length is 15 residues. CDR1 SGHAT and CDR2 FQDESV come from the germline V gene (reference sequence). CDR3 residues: CASNSDTQLTDTQYF. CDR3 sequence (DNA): TGTGCCAGTAATTCGGATACTCAGCTGACAGATACGCAGTATTTT.

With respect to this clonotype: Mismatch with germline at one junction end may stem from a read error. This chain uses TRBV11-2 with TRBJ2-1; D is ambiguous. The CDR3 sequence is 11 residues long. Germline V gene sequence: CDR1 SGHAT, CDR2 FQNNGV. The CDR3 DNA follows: TGTGCCAGCAGCCTGTGTAGTGAGCTGTTTTTC. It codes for CASSLCSELFF.

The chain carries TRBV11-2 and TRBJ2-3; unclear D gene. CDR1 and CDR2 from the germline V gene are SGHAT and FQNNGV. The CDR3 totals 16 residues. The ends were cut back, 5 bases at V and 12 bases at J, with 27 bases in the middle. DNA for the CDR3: TGTGCCAGCAGCGTCGCTGGCGAACTCCGAGATGTTACACAGTATTTT. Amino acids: CASSVAGELRDVTQYF.

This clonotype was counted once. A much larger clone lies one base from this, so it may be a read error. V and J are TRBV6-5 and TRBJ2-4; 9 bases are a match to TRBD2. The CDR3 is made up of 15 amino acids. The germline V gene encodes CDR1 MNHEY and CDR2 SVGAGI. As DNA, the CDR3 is TGTGCCAGCAGTCTCGCCCTAGCGGGAAAAAGCATTCAGTACTTC. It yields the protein CASSLALAGKSIQYF.

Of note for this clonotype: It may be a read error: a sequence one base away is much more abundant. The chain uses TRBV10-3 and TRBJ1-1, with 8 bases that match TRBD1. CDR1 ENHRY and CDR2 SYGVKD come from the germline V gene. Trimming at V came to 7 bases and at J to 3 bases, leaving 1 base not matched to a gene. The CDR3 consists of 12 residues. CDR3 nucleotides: TGTGCCATCATGGGACAGGACACTGAAGCTTTCTTT. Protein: CAIMGQDTEAFF.

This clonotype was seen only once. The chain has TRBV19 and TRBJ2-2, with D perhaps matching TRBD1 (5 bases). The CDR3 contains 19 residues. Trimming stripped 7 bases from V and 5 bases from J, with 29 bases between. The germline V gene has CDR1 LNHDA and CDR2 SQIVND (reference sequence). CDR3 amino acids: CASTPQPETANLRTGELFF. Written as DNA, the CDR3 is TGTGCCAGTACCCCTCAACCAGAGACAGCTAATTTGAGGACCGGGGAGCTGTTTTTT. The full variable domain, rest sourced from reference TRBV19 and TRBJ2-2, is DGGITQSPKYLFRKEGQNVTLSCEQNLNHDAMYWYRQDPGQGLRLIYYSQIVNDFQKGDIAEGYSVSREKKESFPLTVTSAQKNPTAFYLCASTPQPETANLRTGELFFGEGSRLTVL.

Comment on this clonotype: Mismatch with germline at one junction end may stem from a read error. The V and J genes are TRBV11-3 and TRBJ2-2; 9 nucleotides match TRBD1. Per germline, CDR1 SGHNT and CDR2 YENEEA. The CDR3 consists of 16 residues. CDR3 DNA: TGTACCAGCAGCTTGAGACAGGGGGGGGACACTGGGGAGCTGTTTTTT. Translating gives CTSSLRQGGDTGELFF.

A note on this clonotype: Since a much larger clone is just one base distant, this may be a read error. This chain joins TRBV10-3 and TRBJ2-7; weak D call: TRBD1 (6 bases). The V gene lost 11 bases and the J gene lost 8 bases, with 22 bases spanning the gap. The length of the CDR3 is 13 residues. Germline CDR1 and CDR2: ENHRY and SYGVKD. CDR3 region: CAARGGFPEKQYF. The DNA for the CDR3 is TGTGCCGCCAGGGGTGGCTTCCCGGAGAAGCAGTACTTC.

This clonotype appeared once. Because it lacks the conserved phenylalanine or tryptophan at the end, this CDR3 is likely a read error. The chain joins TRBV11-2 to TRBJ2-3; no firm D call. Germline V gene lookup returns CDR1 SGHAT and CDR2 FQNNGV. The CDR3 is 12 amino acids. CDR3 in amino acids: CASTNRVDAQYL. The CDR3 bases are TGTGCCAGCACAAATAGGGTAGATGCGCAGTATTTA.

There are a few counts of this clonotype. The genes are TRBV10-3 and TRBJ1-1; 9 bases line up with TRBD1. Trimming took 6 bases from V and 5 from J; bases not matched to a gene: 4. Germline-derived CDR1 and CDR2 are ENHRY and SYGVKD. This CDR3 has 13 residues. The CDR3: CAISSQGATEAFF. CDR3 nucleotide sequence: TGTGCCATCAGCTCACAGGGGGCTACTGAAGCTTTCTTT.